The 20 T cell receptor beta chains below all came from one sample that was sequenced in a study of T cell repertoires in cytomegalovirus infection. Antigens of these TCRs are unknown. MiXCR was run by TCRdb on the reads, yielding one entry per CDR3 protein. The repertoire includes about 900,000 distinct CDR3 sequences, 30% to 40% of them detected once, and 11% to 15% sits in the top ten. Sequenced material: cultured CD8+ T cells from PBMCs, taken from culture after CMV antigen stimulation. The receptors originated from a human donor in good health (CMV status not recorded). Some clones in this sample may be carry-over from other donors' samples.

Only one count was recorded for this clonotype. The chain has TRBV12-3 or TRBV12-4 and TRBJ2-1; tentatively, D is TRBD1 or TRBD2 (5 bases each). This CDR3 has 14 residues. V shed 7 bases and J shed 5 bases, with 15 bases lying between them. CDR3 loop: CASKARGADNEQFF. The CDR3 DNA reads TGTGCCAGCAAAGCACGGGGCGCGGACAATGAGCAGTTCTTC.

Points on this clonotype: A much larger clone sits a single nucleotide away, making a read error possible. The chain couples TRBV10-3 to TRBJ2-7; 8 nucleotides align to TRBD1. The CDR3 runs to 17 residues. V shed 3 bases and J 5 bases; nucleotides not matched to a gene: 15. CDR1 and CDR2 (germline): ENHRY, SYGVKD. The CDR3 is CAISDPRGRRPPNEQYF. CDR3 DNA: TGTGCCATCAGTGATCCCAGGGGGCGACGACCCCCCAACGAGCAGTACTTC.

This clonotype was picked up a small number of times. This chain connects TRBV6-2 or TRBV6-3 to TRBJ1-2, with D unclear. Per the germline V gene, CDR1 is MNHEY and CDR2 is SVGEGT. Trimming removed 4 bases at V and 8 bases at J, with 14 bases between. The CDR3 sequence is 13 residues long. This CDR3 is CASSFSHSGGYTF. The CDR3 DNA reads TGTGCCAGCAGTTTTTCCCACTCCGGCGGCTACACCTTC.

This clonotype appeared a single time. The chain joins TRBV9 to TRBJ2-1; TRBD2 might be the D (7 bases). Germline V gene data show CDR1 as SGDLS and CDR2 as YYNGEE. CDR3 length: 16 residues. V gave up 0 bases and J gave up 4 bases, with 14 bases separating them. The DNA of the CDR3 is TGTGCCAGCAGCGTAGGGGGCGGGGGCCGTTACAATGAGCAGTTCTTC. This sequence encodes CASSVGGGGRYNEQFF.

This clonotype has more than one count but fewer than ten. The J gene is TRBJ2-1, the V gene TRBV7-6, with 8 bases fitting TRBD2. The J segment lost 6 bases and the V segment lost 1 base, leaving 8 bases of the junction unmatched. The CDR3 length is 16 residues. The germline V gene has CDR1 SGHVS and CDR2 FNYEAQ. As DNA, the CDR3 is TGTGCCAGCAGCTTAGTTTCCGGGGGGGCCCGCAATGAGCAGTTCTTC. It yields the protein CASSLVSGGARNEQFF.

This clonotype was detected a few times. V is TRBV7-2 and J is TRBJ1-2, with D possibly being TRBD1 (5 bases). The germline V gene has CDR1 SGHTA and CDR2 FQGNSA. The CDR3 covers 14 residues. V was clipped by 2 bases and J by 3 bases, with 10 bases between them. The CDR3 DNA reads TGTGCCAGCAGCTTAACGGGGCCGGACTATGGCTACACCTTC. Protein: CASSLTGPDYGYTF.

About this clonotype itself: This may stem from a read error, because a much larger clone lies one nucleotide away. The rearrangement joins TRBV7-2 to TRBJ2-3; D is perhaps TRBD2 (5 bases). The CDR3 sequence is 14 residues long. CDR1 is SGHTA, CDR2 FQGNSA, per germline. V lost 7 bases to trimming and J lost 5 bases, with 16 bases between them. This chain's CDR3 is CASNPSRVVDTQYF. In nucleotides, the CDR3 is TGTGCCAGCAACCCCTCGAGGGTGGTAGATACGCAGTATTTT.

This chain joins TRBV6-6 and TRBJ2-7, with TRBD2 matching 12 bases. V lost 5 bases and J lost 2; bases outside the gene matches: 7. Germline lookup yields CDR1 MNHNY and CDR2 SVGAGI (reference sequence). This CDR3 has 16 residues. CDR3 DNA: TGTGCCAGCAGTCACCCCGGACTAGCGGGGACCTACGAGCAGTACTTC. Residues: CASSHPGLAGTYEQYF.

This clonotype was picked up a small number of times. The chain couples TRBV28 to TRBJ1-5, with TRBD1 matching 9 bases. Germline CDR1 and CDR2: MDHEN and SYDVKM. With 5 bases clipped from V and 3 bases from J, the junction kept 8 bases outside the gene matches. There are 16 residues in the CDR3. The CDR3 DNA follows: TGTGCCAGCAGTCTCGGAAGGACAGGGGACAATCAGCCCCAGCATTTT. Amino acids: CASSLGRTGDNQPQHF.

There are a few counts of this clonotype. V usage is TRBV19 and J usage is TRBJ1-5; D possibly corresponds to TRBD1 (6 bases). This CDR3 comprises 15 residues. From germline, CDR1 is LNHDA and CDR2 SQIVND (reference sequence). With 3 bases removed from V and 1 base from J, the gap between germline ends came to 10 bases. CDR3 in DNA: TGTGCCAGTAGTATCGCAGGGGCGAGCAATCAGCCCCAGCATTTT. Its protein product is CASSIAGASNQPQHF.

This clonotype turned up a few times. The chain has TRBV7-9 and TRBJ1-5; TRBD1 might be the D (6 bases). V shed 1 base and J shed 5 bases, with 9 bases lying between them. From germline, CDR1 is SEHNR and CDR2 FQNEAQ (reference sequence). The CDR3 has 14 amino acids. CDR3 sequence (DNA): TGTGCCAGCAGCTTAGTGGGGGCGGATCAGCCCCAGCATTTT. This encodes CASSLVGADQPQHF.

This chain uses TRBV4-2 with TRBJ1-1, with a tentative D call TRBD1 (5 bases). The V gene lost 1 base and the J gene lost 5 bases, with 14 bases spanning the gap. The CDR3 is made up of 15 amino acids. From germline, CDR1 is LGHNA and CDR2 YNFKEQ. The chain's CDR3 is CASSQALRGRTEAFF. CDR3 nucleotide sequence: TGTGCCAGCAGCCAAGCGTTAAGGGGAAGGACTGAAGCTTTCTTT.

This clonotype occurred many times. This chain links TRBV6-4 with TRBJ2-3, with 8 bases fitting TRBD2. This CDR3 comprises 15 residues. V shed 0 bases, J shed 4 bases, and the junction held 3 bases outside the gene matches. The V gene's germline CDR1 is MRHNA and CDR2 SNTAGT. In DNA form, the CDR3 reads TGTGCCAGCAGTGACTCCGGGGGGGCGGCAGATACGCAGTATTTT. Translation: CASSDSGGAADTQYF.

This sequence joins TRBV7-9 and TRBJ1-3, with D perhaps TRBD1 (5 bases). Germline CDR1 and CDR2: SEHNR and FQNEAQ (reference sequence). Trimming left V 5 bases short and J 5 bases short, with 19 bases between. This CDR3 contains 16 residues. CDR3 nucleotides: TGTGCCAGCAGCCGGGGGAATCAGGGTCTCAGAAACACCATATATTTT. This sequence encodes CASSRGNQGLRNTIYF.

Note on this clonotype: Relative to the germline gene, one junction end is altered; a read error may explain this. The V and J genes are TRBV27 and TRBJ2-1; D is perhaps TRBD1 (7 bases). This CDR3 has 14 amino acids. CDR1 is MNHEY, CDR2 SMNVEV, per germline (reference sequence). The CDR3 sequence: CANSFGTAEGGQFF. The CDR3 bases are TGTGCCAACAGTTTCGGGACAGCGGAGGGTGGGCAGTTCTTC.

The rearrangement joins TRBV7-9 to TRBJ2-5; D possibly corresponds to TRBD2 (5 bases). Deletions cut 5 bases from V and 1 base from J, with 14 bases between. CDR1 SEHNR and CDR2 FQNEAQ come from the germline V gene (reference sequence). The CDR3 runs to 15 residues. The CDR3 bases are TGTGCCAGCAGCAGAGGGCGCGGGTCCCAAGAGACCCAGTACTTC. It encodes CASSRGRGSQETQYF. Supplemented by reference TRBV7-9 and TRBJ2-5, the full variable domain reads DTGVSQNPRHKITKRGQNVTFRCDPISEHNRLYWYRQTLGQGPEFLTYFQNEAQLEKSRLLSDRFSAERPKGSFSTLEIQRTEQGDSAMYLCASSRGRGSQETQYFGPGTRLLVL.

This clonotype was observed a handful of times. The V and J genes are TRBV5-6 and TRBJ2-1; 10 bases line up with TRBD1. Germline CDR1 SGHDT, CDR2 YYEEEE. The trim removed 3 bases at V and 5 bases at J, leaving 5 bases unmatched. The CDR3 loop spans 15 amino acids. DNA of the CDR3: TGTGCCAGCAGCTGGAGGGGGACAGGGGACAATGAGCAGTTCTTC. It specifies CASSWRGTGDNEQFF. Combining the CDR3 with reference TRBV5-6 and TRBJ2-1 gives the whole variable domain DAGVTQSPTHLIKTRGQQVTLRCSPKSGHDTVSWYQQALGQGPQFIFQYYEEEERQRGNFPDRFSGHQFPNYSSELNVNALLLGDSALYLCASSWRGTGDNEQFFGPGTRLTVL.

The chain is built from TRBV5-4 and TRBJ2-1; D could derive from TRBD1 or TRBD2 (5 bases each). V was shortened by 1 base and J by 2 bases, with 10 bases between the two germline ends. The CDR3 consists of 15 residues. Per germline, CDR1 SGHNT and CDR2 YYREEE (reference sequence). CDR3 amino acids: CASSLPRETYNEQFF. Here the CDR3 DNA reads TGTGCCAGCAGCTTGCCCAGGGAGACCTACAATGAGCAGTTCTTC.

This clonotype has only a few counts. The chain recombines TRBV6-5 with TRBJ2-1; tentatively, D is TRBD1 (6 bases). Trimming removed 2 bases at V and 9 bases at J, with 17 bases between. This CDR3 comprises 15 residues. The germline V gene encodes CDR1 MNHEY and CDR2 SVGAGI. The CDR3: CASSYTRRGMGEQFF. The CDR3 nucleotides read TGTGCCAGCAGTTACACACGTAGGGGGATGGGTGAGCAGTTCTTC.

The table lists this clonotype with a few counts. The rearrangement links TRBV7-6 to TRBJ2-1, with 7 positions matching TRBD1. V lost 1 base, J lost 5 bases, and 5 bases stayed unmatched. Germline loops: CDR1 SGHVS, CDR2 FNYEAQ. This CDR3 comprises 15 residues. The DNA of the CDR3 is TGTGCCAGCAGCTTAGGGGATGGACAGGACAATGAGCAGTTCTTC. Translated, it gives CASSLGDGQDNEQFF.